One and the same sample provided the 10 T cell receptor beta chains below, sequenced in a study of technical replicates of blood from a handful of donors. Sequencing was performed with immunoSEQ multiplex PCR; in TCRdb, only in-frame clones are kept and a portion is missing. Of around 57,000 clones listed, 85% to 95% are singletons. Sequencing was carried out using T cells isolated from PBMCs. The receptors here all came from a human donor in good health.

V and J are TRBV14 and TRBJ2-7; D possibly corresponds to TRBD1 (6 bases). In germline, CDR1 is SGHDN, CDR2 FVKESK. The V and J ends lost 5 bases and 0 bases respectively, with 11 bases between them. The CDR3 extends over 14 amino acids. The CDR3 sequence: CASSFTGSSYEQYF. For the CDR3, the DNA is TGTGCCAGCAGCTTTACAGGGAGCTCCTACGAGCAGTACTTC.

The count of this clone is one. The rearrangement links TRBV7-9 to TRBJ1-3, with 9 positions matching TRBD1. Germline CDR1 SEHNR, CDR2 FQNEAQ (reference sequence). J lost 1 base, V lost 1 base, and 8 bases had no gene match. The CDR3 has 18 amino acids. The CDR3 protein is CASSLVRGTGNSGNTIYF. CDR3 sequence (DNA): TGTGCCAGCAGCTTAGTTCGCGGGACAGGGAATTCTGGAAACACCATATATTTT.

This clone was seen just once. V is TRBV11-3 and J is TRBJ2-5, with 12 bases that match TRBD2. Germline V lookup: CDR1 SGHNT, CDR2 YENEEA. J gave up 4 bases and V 5 bases, and 5 bases lay outside the gene matches. This CDR3 is built from 15 residues. The CDR3 DNA follows: TGTGCCAGCAGCCCCTTGACTAGCGGGGGAGAGACCCAGTACTTC. Its translation: CASSPLTSGGETQYF.

This chain uses TRBV5-1 with TRBJ2-5; 8 bases agree with TRBD1. Losses at the gene ends were 4 bases for V and 4 bases for J; bases not matched to a gene: 6. Germline-derived CDR1 and CDR2 are SGHRS and YFSETQ. The CDR3 extends over 14 amino acids. CDR3 loop: CASSGGQGGETQYF. In nucleotides, the CDR3 is TGCGCCAGCAGCGGTGGACAGGGAGGAGAGACCCAGTACTTC.

The CDR3 spells CSVEFPAGSFNEQFF. As DNA, the CDR3 is TGCAGCGTTGAATTTCCAGCGGGGAGTTTTAATGAGCAGTTCTTC. The J gene is TRBJ2-1, the V gene TRBV29-1, with TRBD2 matching 7 bases. V shed 2 bases and J 7 bases; nucleotides not matched to a gene: 11. The CDR3 runs to 15 residues. In germline, CDR1 is SQVTM, CDR2 ANQGSEA.

This sequence joins TRBV7-3 and TRBJ2-6, with a tentative D call TRBD2 (7 bases). CDR1 SGHTA and CDR2 FQGTGA come from the germline V gene. Trimming shortened V by 2 bases and J by 1 base, and 12 bases separated the two germline ends. The CDR3 is 17 residues long. The CDR3 nucleotides are TGTGCCAGCAGCTTAGCGGGGGCCTTTTCTGGGGCCAACGTCCTGACTTTC. Translating it yields CASSLAGAFSGANVLTF.

The chain recombines TRBV6-5 with TRBJ1-1, with D possibly TRBD1 on 6 matching bases. This CDR3 is 16 amino acids long. Germline V lookup: CDR1 MNHEY, CDR2 SVGAGI. V was cut by 2 bases and J by 3 bases, with 16 bases left in between. The CDR3 bases are TGTGCCAGCAGTTACGCCAGGGGTTGGAAGGACACTGAAGCTTTCTTT. Amino acid sequence: CASSYARGWKDTEAFF.

The CDR3 bases are TGTGCCAGCAGCGTAGTAGGACAGGGTTACACCGGGGAGCTGTTTTTT. It translates to CASSVVGQGYTGELFF. The gene calls are TRBV9 and TRBJ2-2, with 8 positions matching TRBD1. J lost 3 bases, V lost 0 bases, and 4 bases had no gene match. This CDR3 is 16 amino acids long. Germline V gives CDR1 SGDLS, CDR2 YYNGEE.

The rearrangement joins TRBV5-4 to TRBJ2-7; a possible D gene is TRBD1 (5 bases). Per the germline V gene, CDR1 is SGHNT and CDR2 is YYREEE (reference sequence). With 1 base removed from V and 4 bases from J, the gap between germline ends came to 12 bases. The CDR3 totals 14 residues. This chain's CDR3 is CASSLRSGSYEQYF. The CDR3, as DNA: TGTGCCAGCAGCTTGAGGTCAGGGTCTTACGAGCAGTACTTC.

The J gene is TRBJ1-1, the V gene TRBV5-1, with 9 bases aligning to TRBD1. Germline V lookup: CDR1 SGHRS, CDR2 YFSETQ. After removal of 2 bases from V and 5 bases from J, the junction contained 7 bases not matched to a gene. This CDR3 spans 15 amino acids. The CDR3 sequence: CASSLTGGARTEAFF. CDR3 coding DNA: TGCGCCAGCAGCTTAACAGGGGGCGCGAGGACTGAAGCTTTCTTT. Filled out from reference TRBV5-1 and TRBJ1-1, the complete variable domain reads KAGVTQTPRYLIKTRGQQVTLSCSPISGHRSVSWYQQTPGQGLQFLFEYFSETQRNKGNFPGRFSGRQFSNSRSEMNVSTLELGDSALYLCASSLTGGARTEAFFGQGTRLTVV.